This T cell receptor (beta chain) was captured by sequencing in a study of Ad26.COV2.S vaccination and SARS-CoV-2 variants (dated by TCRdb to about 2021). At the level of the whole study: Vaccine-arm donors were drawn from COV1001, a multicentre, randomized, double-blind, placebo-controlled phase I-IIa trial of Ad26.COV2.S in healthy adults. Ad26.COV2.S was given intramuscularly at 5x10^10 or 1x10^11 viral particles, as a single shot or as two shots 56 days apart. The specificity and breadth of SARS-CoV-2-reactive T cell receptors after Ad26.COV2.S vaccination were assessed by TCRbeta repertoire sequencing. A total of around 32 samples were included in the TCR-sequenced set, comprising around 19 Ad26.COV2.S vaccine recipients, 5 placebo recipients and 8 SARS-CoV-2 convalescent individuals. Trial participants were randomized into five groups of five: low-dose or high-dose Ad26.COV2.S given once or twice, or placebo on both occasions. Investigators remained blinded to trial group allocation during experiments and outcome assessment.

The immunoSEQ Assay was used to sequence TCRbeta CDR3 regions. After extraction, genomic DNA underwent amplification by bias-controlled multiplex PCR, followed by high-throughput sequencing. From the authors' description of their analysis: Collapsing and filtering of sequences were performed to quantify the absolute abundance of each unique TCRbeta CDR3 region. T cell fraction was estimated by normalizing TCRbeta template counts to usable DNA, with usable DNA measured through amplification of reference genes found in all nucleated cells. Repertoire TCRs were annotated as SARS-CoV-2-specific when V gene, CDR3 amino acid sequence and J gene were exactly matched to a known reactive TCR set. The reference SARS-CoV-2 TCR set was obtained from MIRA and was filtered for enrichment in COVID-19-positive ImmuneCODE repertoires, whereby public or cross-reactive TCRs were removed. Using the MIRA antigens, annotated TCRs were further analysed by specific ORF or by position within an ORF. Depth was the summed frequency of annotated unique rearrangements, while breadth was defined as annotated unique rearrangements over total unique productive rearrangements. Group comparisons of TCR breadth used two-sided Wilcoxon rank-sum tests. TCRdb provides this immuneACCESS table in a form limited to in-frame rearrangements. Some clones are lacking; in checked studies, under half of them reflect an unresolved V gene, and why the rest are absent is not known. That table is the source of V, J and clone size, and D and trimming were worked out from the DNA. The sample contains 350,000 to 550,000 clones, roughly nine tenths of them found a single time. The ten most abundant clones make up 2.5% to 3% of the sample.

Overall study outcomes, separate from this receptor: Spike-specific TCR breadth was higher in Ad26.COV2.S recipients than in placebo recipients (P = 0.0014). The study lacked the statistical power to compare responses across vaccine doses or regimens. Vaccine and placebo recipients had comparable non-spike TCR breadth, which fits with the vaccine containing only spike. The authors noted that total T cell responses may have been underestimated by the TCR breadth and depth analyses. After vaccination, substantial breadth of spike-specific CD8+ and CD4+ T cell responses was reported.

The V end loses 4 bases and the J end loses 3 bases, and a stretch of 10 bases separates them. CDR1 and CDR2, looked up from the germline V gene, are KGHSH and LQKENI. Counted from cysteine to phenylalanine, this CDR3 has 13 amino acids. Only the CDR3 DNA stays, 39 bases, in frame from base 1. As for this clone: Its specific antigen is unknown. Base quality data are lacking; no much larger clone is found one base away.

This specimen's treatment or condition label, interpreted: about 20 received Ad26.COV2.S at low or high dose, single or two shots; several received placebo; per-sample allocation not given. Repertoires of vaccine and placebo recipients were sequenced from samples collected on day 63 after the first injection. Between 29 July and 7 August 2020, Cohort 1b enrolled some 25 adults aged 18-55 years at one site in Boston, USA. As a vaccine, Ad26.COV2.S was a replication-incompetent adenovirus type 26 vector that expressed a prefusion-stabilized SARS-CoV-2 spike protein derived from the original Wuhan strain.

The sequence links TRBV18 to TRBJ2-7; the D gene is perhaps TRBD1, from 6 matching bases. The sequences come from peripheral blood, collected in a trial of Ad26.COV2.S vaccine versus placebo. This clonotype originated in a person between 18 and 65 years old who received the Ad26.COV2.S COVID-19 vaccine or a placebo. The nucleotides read TGTGCCAGCTCACGAAGGGACAACTACGAGCAGTACTTC. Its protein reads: CASSRRDNYEQYF.